Below, 10 T cell receptor beta chains from the same sample are listed, as sequenced in a study of regulatory T cells in long-lasting Graves disease. Time point meaning: newly diagnosed GD, antithyroid drugs for less than 3 months. From RNA extracted from PBMCs, the TCR library was made. Building of the TCR beta libraries involved iRepertoire HTBI primers and Arm-PCR of CDR3 regions. TCRdb passed the multiplex PCR reads through MiXCR, listing each CDR3 protein once. The sample shows approximately 270,000 distinct CDR3 sequences, 18% of them seen only once. These data were also filed under a second study, of T cells in Graves' hyperthyroidism and ophthalmopathy.

The material was peripheral blood mononuclear cells (PBMCs), obtained at new diagnosis, from a patient treated with antithyroid drugs. These receptors were taken from a woman aged 30 to 39 with Graves disease.

A few counts support this clonotype. Just one base apart from a much larger clone, this may be a read error. V usage is TRBV3-1 and J usage is TRBJ2-5, with D possibly being TRBD1 (6 bases). The J call is in doubt because the DNA end fits TRBJ2-1 better. CDR1 and CDR2 from the germline V gene are LGHDT and YNNKEL (reference sequence). There are 13 residues in the CDR3. The CDR3 bases are TGTGCCAGCACAGGAAACAGGGACCATGAGCAGTTCTTC. This gives the protein CASTGNRDHEQFF.

Ten or more counts support this clonotype. The chain is built from TRBV12-3 or TRBV12-4 and TRBJ1-1; D is perhaps TRBD1 (5 bases). This CDR3 spans 14 amino acids. V lost 3 bases and J lost 4, with 12 bases in between. This CDR3 is CASSFRVPGTEAFF. For the CDR3, the DNA is TGTGCCAGCAGTTTCAGGGTCCCTGGCACTGAAGCTTTCTTT.

This clonotype was recorded a few times. V usage is TRBV7-9 and J usage is TRBJ2-7; perhaps TRBD2 as D (5 bases). This CDR3 is 12 amino acids long. Germline V gene data show CDR1 as SEHNR and CDR2 as FQNEAQ (reference sequence). V was clipped by 5 bases and J by 4 bases, with 9 bases between them. CDR3 nucleotides: TGTGCCAGCAGCCACGGGGATTACGAGCAGTACTTC. This encodes CASSHGDYEQYF.

On this clonotype itself: Just one base apart from a much larger clone, this may be a read error. The chain recombines TRBV7-8 with TRBJ1-5, with TRBD1 as a possible D gene (6 bases). Trimming pared 3 bases from V and 5 bases from J, leaving 20 bases between. Germline V CDR1 and CDR2: SGHVS, FQNEAQ. The CDR3 sequence is 17 residues long. This CDR3 reads CASSFGSGTQSDQPQHF. The CDR3 DNA follows: TGTGCCAGCAGCTTTGGGTCCGGGACACAAAGCGATCAGCCCCAGCATTTT.

The V call is TRBV12-3 or TRBV12-4, the J call TRBJ1-5; D remains unclear. Trimming pared 6 bases from V and 0 bases from J, leaving 18 bases between. The CDR3 is 17 residues long. In DNA, the CDR3 is TGTGCCAGCAGCCGTAGGACCGGGCCCCATAGCAATCAGCCCCAGCATTTT. Translation gives CASSRRTGPHSNQPQHF.

This clonotype was seen at least ten times. This chain uses TRBV5-1 with TRBJ2-7, with D maybe TRBD1 (6 bases). Trimming removed 4 bases at V and 7 bases at J, with 27 bases between. CDR3 length: 17 residues. Per the germline V gene, CDR1 is SGHRS and CDR2 is YFSETQ. CDR3 in DNA: TGCGCCAGCAGCGGTTCGACAGGCAAATGGGGTTATCGGGAGCAGTACTTC. Protein product: CASSGSTGKWGYREQYF.

The gene calls are TRBV27 and TRBJ2-2; 7 nucleotides match TRBD1. CDR3 size: 16 residues. The J segment lost 2 bases and the V segment lost 4 bases, leaving 7 bases of the junction unmatched. Germline V lookup: CDR1 MNHEY, CDR2 SMNVEV (reference sequence). CDR3 sequence: CASSSPGQPNTGELFF. The CDR3 nucleotides read TGTGCCAGCAGTTCTCCGGGACAGCCTAACACCGGGGAGCTGTTTTTT.

V gene TRBV2 combines with J gene TRBJ1-5; D unresolved. Trimming cost V 7 bases and J 0 bases, with 7 bases left between them. The CDR3 totals 13 residues. CDR1 and CDR2 (germline): SNHLY, FYNNEI. Here the CDR3 DNA reads TGTGCCAGCAATAGCGATAGCAATCAGCCCCAGCATTTT. It codes for CASNSDSNQPQHF.

As for this clonotype: This CDR3 fails to terminate in the conserved phenylalanine or tryptophan, so it likely reflects a read error. The genes are TRBV3-1 and TRBJ1-1, with a tentative D call TRBD1 (6 bases). The CDR3 consists of 16 residues. Trimming stripped 9 bases from V and 1 base from J, with 21 bases between. In germline, CDR1 is LGHDT, CDR2 YNNKEL (reference sequence). The CDR3 spells CASRWGPPGRNTEAFV. In DNA form, the CDR3 reads TGTGCCAGTAGATGGGGGCCTCCTGGCAGGAACACTGAAGCTTTCGTT.

This clonotype was seen repeatedly, ten times or more. The rearrangement joins TRBV6-1 to TRBJ1-6; tentative D call: TRBD1 (5 bases). Germline CDR1 reads MNHNS; CDR2 reads SASEGT. Trimming cost V 0 bases and J 8 bases, with 11 bases left between them. The CDR3 contains 15 residues. The CDR3 protein is CASSEALGDYSPLHF. For the CDR3, the DNA is TGTGCCAGCAGTGAAGCGTTAGGGGACTATTCACCCCTCCACTTT.